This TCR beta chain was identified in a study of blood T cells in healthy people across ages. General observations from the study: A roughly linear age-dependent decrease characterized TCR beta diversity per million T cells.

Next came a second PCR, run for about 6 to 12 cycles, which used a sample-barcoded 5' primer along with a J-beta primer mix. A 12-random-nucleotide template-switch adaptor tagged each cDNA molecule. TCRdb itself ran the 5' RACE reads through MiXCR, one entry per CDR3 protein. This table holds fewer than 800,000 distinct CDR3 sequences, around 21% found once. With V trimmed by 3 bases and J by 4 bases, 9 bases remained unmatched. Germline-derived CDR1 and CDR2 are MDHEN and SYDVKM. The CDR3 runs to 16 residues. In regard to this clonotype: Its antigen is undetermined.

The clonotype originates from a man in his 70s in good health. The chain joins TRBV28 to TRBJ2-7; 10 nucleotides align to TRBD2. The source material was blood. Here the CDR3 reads CASSFKSGRAGYEQYF. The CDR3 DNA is TGTGCCAGCAGTTTCAAAAGCGGGAGGGCCGGTTACGAGCAGTACTTC.